This is a list of T cell receptor beta chains from one sample in a study of OX40 agonist ivuxolimab in advanced cancers. Repertoires were generated with immunoSEQ multiplex PCR, while TCRdb's copy carries only in-frame clones and drops some. The sample consists of 100,000 to 120,000 clones, roughly 90% of them appearing once. Sequenced here: CD4+ or CD8+ T cells sorted from blood, sampled in a trial of the OX40 agonist ivuxolimab. These receptors were taken from an adult with an advanced solid tumor such as melanoma, head and neck, liver or kidney cancer. Each CDR3 is given without its conserved first and last residue. D genes are given only for firm matches. Not all rows give a size; the values are once, few, many and, for expanded clones, a class.

v_gene: TRBV14; abundance: NA; d_gene: NA; CDR3aa: ASSQFFGGFLETQY
v_gene: TRBV4-3; abundance: NA; d_gene: NA; CDR3aa: ASSPLGGSTEKLF
v_gene: TRBV30; abundance: NA; d_gene: NA; CDR3aa: AWRGDTGELF
v_gene: TRBV6-4; abundance: NA; d_gene: TRBD1; CDR3aa: ASSAGTGVNGYT
v_gene: TRBV18; abundance: NA; d_gene: NA; CDR3aa: ASSPKVYTQY
v_gene: TRBV28; abundance: few; d_gene: TRBD1; CDR3aa: ASSSGTGKGYGYT
v_gene: TRBV7-9; abundance: NA; d_gene: NA; CDR3aa: ASSLVQGLADTQY
v_gene: TRBV27; abundance: NA; d_gene: TRBD1; CDR3aa: ASSNRGYGYT
v_gene: TRBV19; abundance: once; d_gene: NA; CDR3aa: ASSIDPSSYEQY
v_gene: TRBV5-6; abundance: once; d_gene: TRBD2; CDR3aa: ASSLTLAGLAGANVLT
v_gene: TRBV12-5; abundance: NA; d_gene: NA; CDR3aa: ASGVGALYSNQPQH